The TCR beta chain described here comes from a study of blood T cell repertoires in COVID-19. Whole-study context: PBMCs, B-cell-depleted T cells, or T cells were the source of the cDNA or gDNA that made up the material.

This CDR3 spans 16 amino acids. CDR1 SGHNT and CDR2 YYREEE come from the germline V gene (reference sequence). Trimming at V came to 4 bases and at J to 6 bases, leaving 9 bases not matched to a gene. Original processing notes: Estimation of nucleated cell counts relied on the amplification of reference gene primers. Assay: immunoSEQ multiplex PCR; the TCRdb copy retains only in-frame clones and omits some. V and J calls and clone size are copied from that table; D and trimming were computed from the DNA. The sample yields about 71,000 clones, roughly 87% seen once. This chain uses TRBV5-4 with TRBJ2-2; TRBD2 matches 10 bases. The clonotype was recovered from an elderly woman with acute or convalescent COVID-19. Sequenced sample: peripheral blood. CDR3 in amino acids: CASSGGGTSVPGELFF. The CDR3, as DNA: TGTGCCAGCAGCGGTGGGGGGACTAGCGTGCCCGGGGAGCTGTTTTTT.